This T cell receptor (beta chain) stems from a study of cytomegalovirus exposure and HLA in healthy donors (dated by TCRdb to about 2017). In terms of the full investigation: A later analysis indicated that the 130 or so validation repertoires were generated on the platform also employed for the 700 or so repertoires of the first cohort. The study aimed to test whether cataloging public T cell receptors could reveal signatures of past pathogen exposure. In addition to the first cohort of 666 subjects, a separate validation cohort of 130 or so different subjects was used. The study combined high-throughput TCR immunosequencing, statistical association of individual TCRs with disease status, and machine learning to predict cytomegalovirus infection status. Summary of the overall study and its limitations: All 120 or so repertoires were used to score co-occurrence in the validation cohort in a later analysis, because that analysis had no HLA typing for the cohort. A later analysis found that TCRs clustered in the first cohort also tended to co-occur in the 130 or so validation repertoires, with 90% to 95% of cluster scores above 0. Most TCR sequences were observed very rarely across donors, whereas some public TCRs were present in many individuals. The study gave a list of around 170 TCR beta chains associated with cytomegalovirus. The classifier was reported to diagnose cytomegalovirus status with high specificity and sensitivity in both the original cohort and the validation cohort. A few of the identified cytomegalovirus-associated TCR beta chains were confirmed in vitro to be specific for cytomegalovirus antigens. It was suggested by the authors that the approach could potentially be generalized to other disease states and immunological phenotypes.

At the junction V is shortened by 10 bases and J by 2 bases; bases outside the gene matches: 17. CDR1 and CDR2, per the germline V gene, are MDHEN and SYDVKM. The CDR3 contains 18 residues, cysteine and phenylalanine counted. The kept DNA is CDR3 alone, 54 bases in frame from the first base. Concerning this clone: Its specific antigen is unknown. No quality values exist for individual bases; no much larger clone is one base distant.

The donors were included in the validation cohort of over a hundred subjects, a group kept apart from the roughly 680-subject first cohort. The method behind the library was the immunoSEQ multiplex PCR assay. In the authors' own workflow: A statistical classification framework was developed to diagnose cytomegalovirus status using the catalog of TCR beta chain sequences. This immuneACCESS table, as held by TCRdb, lists in-frame sequences with V and J called but not all clones. Of the missing ones, under half trace to an unresolved V gene in checked studies; the others have no known cause. V and J calls and clone size come straight from that table; D and trimming were deduced from the DNA. The sample table holds 120,000 or so clones, of which about 96% were seen once. The ten largest account for about 1.7% of the sample.

This receptor was obtained from a man aged 18 to 35 in good health and CMV-seronegative. The material sequenced was PBMCs. The V and J segments used are TRBV28 and TRBJ2-5; TRBD2 fits 12 bases in the junction. This receptor has the CDR3 CATLIWNLAGGRQETQYF. The DNA sequence is TGTGCCACCCTCATATGGAATCTAGCGGGAGGGAGGCAAGAGACCCAGTACTTC.